These 14 T cell receptor beta chains share one sample of origin, sequenced in a study of OX40 agonist ivuxolimab in advanced cancers. Data came from immunoSEQ multiplex PCR; TCRdb stores just in-frame clones and leaves some out. The table records around 57,000 clones, more than 65% of them present only once. Source: CD4+ or CD8+ T cells sorted from blood, taken in a trial of the OX40 agonist ivuxolimab. These receptors were taken from an adult with an advanced solid tumor such as melanoma, head and neck, liver or kidney cancer.

The chain joins TRBV10-3 to TRBJ1-2; perhaps TRBD1 as D (5 bases). This CDR3 contains 13 residues. Germline lookup yields CDR1 ENHRY and CDR2 SYGVKD. V lost 4 bases and J 7 bases, leaving 13 bases between the germline ends. CDR3 coding DNA: TGTGCCATCAGTGTGGTACAGGACGGTGGCTACACCTTC. It is translated as CAISVVQDGGYTF.

The rearrangement links TRBV6-5 to TRBJ2-5; D not resolved. V was shortened by 3 bases and J by 2 bases, with 10 bases between the two germline ends. CDR1 is MNHEY and CDR2 is SVGAGI in the germline V gene. CDR3 length: 14 residues. Here the CDR3 reads CASSYSDGQETQYF. As DNA, the CDR3 is TGTGCCAGCAGTTATTCCGACGGACAAGAGACCCAGTACTTC.

This CDR3 reads CASSVRTGGDTEAFF. CDR3 in DNA: TGTGCCAGCAGCGTAAGAACAGGGGGGGACACTGAAGCTTTCTTT. V gene TRBV9 combines with J gene TRBJ1-1, with 8 bases fitting TRBD1. Trimming cost V 1 base and J 3 bases; bases outside gene matches: 5. Germline V CDR1 and CDR2: SGDLS, YYNGEE. CDR3 length: 15 residues.

This clone has a single count. The chain combines TRBV6-5 with TRBJ1-5; a weak D match, TRBD1 (6 bases). Per germline, CDR1 MNHEY and CDR2 SVGAGI. This CDR3 has 10 amino acids. Trimming took 10 bases from V and 11 from J, leaving 12 bases between them. This CDR3 is CATFDRSQHF. The CDR3 region has the DNA TGTGCCACCTTTGACAGGTCCCAGCATTTT.

The gene calls are TRBV14 and TRBJ2-5; D ambiguous. The V gene's germline CDR1 is SGHDN and CDR2 FVKESK. V was cut by 3 bases and J by 0 bases, with 14 bases left in between. This CDR3 is built from 16 residues. The CDR3, as DNA: TGTGCCAGCAGCCAGGGGATGCGAATGTACCAAGAGACCCAGTACTTC. Amino acid sequence: CASSQGMRMYQETQYF.

This clone has only one observation. The rearrangement links TRBV11-3 to TRBJ2-6; D is uncertain. The length of the CDR3 is 15 residues. V lost 5 bases to trimming and J lost 0 bases, with 8 bases between them. Germline values: CDR1 SGHNT, CDR2 YENEEA. In DNA, the CDR3 is TGTGCCAGCAGCCCCCAATCCTCTGGGGCCAACGTCCTGACTTTC. Its translation is CASSPQSSGANVLTF.

The CDR3 here is CASSFSGGYNEQFF. The CDR3 DNA follows: TGTGCCAGCAGCTTTTCCGGGGGGTACAATGAGCAGTTCTTC. The gene calls are TRBV7-2 and TRBJ2-1; 7 bases are shared with TRBD2. J was trimmed by 4 bases and V by 3 bases; bases with no gene match: 3. This CDR3 spans 14 amino acids. Germline CDR1 SGHTA, CDR2 FQGNSA.

This clone came up many times. The chain uses TRBV2 and TRBJ2-2; D gene uncertain. V was clipped by 6 bases and J by 9 bases, with 20 bases between them. This CDR3 has 15 residues. The germline CDR1 and CDR2 sequences are SNHLY and FYNNEI. The CDR3 nucleotides are TGTGCCAGCAGATTGGACCCATCCGCGATGAGGGAGCTGTTTTTT. Translating it yields CASRLDPSAMRELFF.

The chain couples TRBV28 to TRBJ1-6, with TRBD1 identical over 8 bases. The CDR3 is made up of 17 amino acids. CDR1 is MDHEN, CDR2 SYDVKM, per germline. V dropped 8 bases and J dropped 8; count of bases not matched to a gene: 17. CDR3 region: CASRGQGAHPGDSPLHF. Here the CDR3 DNA reads TGTGCCAGCCGCGGACAGGGTGCCCACCCGGGGGATTCACCCCTCCACTTT. Combining the CDR3 with reference TRBV28 and TRBJ1-6 gives the whole variable domain DVKVTQSSRYLVKRTGEKVFLECVQDMDHENMFWYRQDPGLGLRLIYFSYDVKMKEKGDIPEGYSVSREKKERFSLILESASTNQTSMYLCASRGQGAHPGDSPLHFGNGTRLTVT.

V and J are TRBV11-2 and TRBJ2-6; 8 bases are shared with TRBD2. The V gene's germline CDR1 is SGHAT and CDR2 FQNNGV. The CDR3 has 17 amino acids. J was trimmed by 0 bases and V by 2 bases; bases with no gene match: 3. The CDR3 DNA reads TGTGCCAGCAGCTTATCCAGCGGGAGCTCTGGGGCCAACGTCCTGACTTTC. Protein sequence: CASSLSSGSSGANVLTF.

The chain employs TRBV19 and TRBJ1-2; 7 bases fit TRBD1. CDR1 and CDR2 (germline): LNHDA, SQIVND (reference sequence). The length of the CDR3 is 15 residues. Germline trimming cut 10 bases from V and 3 bases from J; bases unmatched to any gene: 14. CDR3 in amino acids: CATSRTGMDDYGYTF. In DNA, the CDR3 is TGTGCCACCTCGAGGACAGGTATGGATGACTATGGCTACACCTTC. Full variable domain (remainder filled in from reference TRBV19 and TRBJ1-2): DGGITQSPKYLFRKEGQNVTLSCEQNLNHDAMYWYRQDPGQGLRLIYYSQIVNDFQKGDIAEGYSVSREKKESFPLTVTSAQKNPTAFYLCATSRTGMDDYGYTFGSGTRLTVV.

The rearrangement links TRBV28 to TRBJ2-1; D is undetermined. The germline V gene encodes CDR1 MDHEN and CDR2 SYDVKM. The ends were cut back, 6 bases at V and 8 bases at J, with 8 bases in the middle. The CDR3 length is 11 residues. As DNA, the CDR3 is TGTGCCAGCAGGAAGTTCGATGAGCAGTTCTTC. Protein product: CASRKFDEQFF.

The V and J genes are TRBV6-1 and TRBJ1-5; D not certain. V was cut by 2 bases and J by 0 bases, with 11 bases left in between. The CDR3 has 16 residues. Germline CDR1 MNHNS, CDR2 SASEGT. The CDR3 region is CASSEFVRDSNQPQHF. In DNA form, the CDR3 reads TGTGCCAGCAGTGAATTCGTAAGGGATAGCAATCAGCCCCAGCATTTT.

This chain connects TRBV11-2 to TRBJ1-3, with 8 positions matching TRBD1. From germline, CDR1 is SGHAT and CDR2 FQNNGV. The CDR3 consists of 16 residues. With 5 bases clipped from V and 0 bases from J, the junction kept 6 bases outside the gene matches. CDR3 nucleotide sequence: TGTGCCAGCAGCCCGCCGGACAGGGTCTCTGGAAACACCATATATTTT. As protein: CASSPPDRVSGNTIYF.